Presented here are 7 T cell receptor beta chains from one specimen sequenced in a study of T cells in Graves' hyperthyroidism and ophthalmopathy (dated by TCRdb to the late 2010s). The library was produced with multiplex PCR. This sample was sequenced with an Illumina HiSeq 2000. TCR beta CDR3 regions were amplified from RNA transcripts. A first-round RT-PCR of the TCR CDR3 used the HTBI primer set with the Qiagen OneStep RT-PCR kit. TCRdb reran the public reads through fastp at Q25 and MiXCR, keeping productive beta chains. Entries that share a CDR3 protein sequence are merged under the most common genes and DNA. Across this sample there are some 600,000 distinct CDR3 sequences, with about 14% seen only once. Under 7% of the sample comes from the top ten. The sequenced sample was blood. The receptors were sampled from a woman in her twenties or thirties with Graves' hyperthyroidism that later progressed to Graves' ophthalmopathy.

V usage is TRBV6-5 and J usage is TRBJ1-4; D perhaps matches TRBD1 (5 bases). The ends were cut back, 4 bases at V and 7 bases at J, with 22 bases in the middle. This CDR3 contains 17 residues. The germline CDR1 and CDR2 sequences are MNHEY and SVGAGI. The CDR3 loop reads CASSSFSIRVVSEKLFF. Written as DNA, the CDR3 is TGTGCCAGCAGTTCCTTCTCGATCAGGGTAGTTAGTGAAAAACTGTTTTTT.

The rearrangement joins TRBV29-1 to TRBJ2-7; 10 nucleotides align to TRBD1. This CDR3 spans 15 amino acids. Losses at the gene ends were 6 bases for V and 4 bases for J; bases not matched to a gene: 12. CDR1 and CDR2 (germline): SQVTM, ANQGSEA. CDR3 sequence: CSVVRDRGALYEQYF. The CDR3 coding sequence is TGCAGCGTGGTCCGGGACAGGGGCGCTCTATACGAGCAGTACTTC.

This clonotype was detected many times. This chain connects TRBV12-3 or TRBV12-4 to TRBJ1-1, with TRBD1 as a possible D gene (6 bases). V lost 6 bases and J 2 bases, leaving 13 bases between the germline ends. This CDR3 is built from 14 residues. CDR3 loop: CASRPGQLNTEAFF. DNA for the CDR3: TGTGCCAGCAGGCCTGGACAGCTTAACACTGAAGCTTTCTTT.

This clonotype appeared many times. The V gene is TRBV19, the J gene TRBJ2-2; D gene uncertain. This CDR3 region has 17 residues. Germline V gene data show CDR1 as LNHDA and CDR2 as SQIVND (reference sequence). V was trimmed by 6 bases and J by 0 bases, leaving 17 bases between them. The CDR3 coding sequence is TGTGCCAGTAGCGAAAAGACTGCCGCCCCGAACACCGGGGAGCTGTTTTTT. Residues: CASSEKTAAPNTGELFF.

The chain couples TRBV6-1 to TRBJ1-5, with D uncertain. This CDR3 spans 18 amino acids. Trimming took 1 base from V and 0 from J, leaving 16 bases between them. Germline assignment: CDR1 MNHNS and CDR2 SASEGT. The CDR3 nucleotides are TGTGCCAGCAGTGAAGGCCAGCGAGACGTATATAGCAATCAGCCCCAGCATTTT. Its translation is CASSEGQRDVYSNQPQHF.

On this clonotype itself: A much more abundant neighbour one base away suggests this may be a read error. V usage is TRBV15 and J usage is TRBJ2-3; D not certain. This CDR3 is built from 14 residues. Per the germline V gene, CDR1 is LNHNV and CDR2 is YYDKDF (reference sequence). Trimming took 0 bases from V and 3 from J, leaving 7 bases between them. The CDR3 spells CATSRESPTDTQYF. The CDR3 coding sequence is TGTGCCACCAGCAGAGAAAGCCCGACAGATACGCAGTATTTT.

This clonotype was counted ten times or more. The chain joins TRBV11-3 to TRBJ2-1; no firm D call. The V and J ends lost 3 bases and 7 bases respectively, with 7 bases between them. In germline, CDR1 is SGHNT, CDR2 YENEEA. The CDR3 has 12 residues. The CDR3 here is CASSLDLNEQFF. The CDR3 nucleotides read TGTGCCAGCAGCTTGGACCTAAATGAGCAGTTCTTC.